One sample yielded the 32 T cell receptor beta chains listed below, sequenced in a study of OX40 agonist ivuxolimab in advanced cancers. The method was immunoSEQ multiplex PCR; TCRdb's version includes in-frame clones alone and lacks a portion of them. The repertoire holds about 55,000 clones, roughly 86% seen once, with over 9.5% in the top ten. The sample here was CD4+ or CD8+ T cells sorted from blood, taken in a trial of the OX40 agonist ivuxolimab. The receptors come from an adult with an advanced solid tumor such as melanoma, head and neck, liver or kidney cancer.

The rearrangement links TRBV29-1 to TRBJ2-1; no definite D call. This CDR3 comprises 11 residues. Germline V gives CDR1 SQVTM, CDR2 ANQGSEA. The V end lost 4 bases, the J end lost 3 bases, and 4 bases lay between the germline ends. CDR3 sequence reads: CSVGGYNEQFF. Here the CDR3 DNA reads TGCAGCGTTGGAGGCTACAATGAGCAGTTCTTC.

The chain has TRBV6-5 and TRBJ1-1; 8 bases agree with TRBD1. Germline assignment: CDR1 MNHEY and CDR2 SVGAGI. J was trimmed by 3 bases and V by 7 bases; bases with no gene match: 7. The CDR3 has 14 amino acids. CDR3: CASTYRQGYTEAFF. Written as DNA, the CDR3 is TGTGCCAGCACCTATAGACAGGGGTACACTGAAGCTTTCTTT.

The V and J genes are TRBV6-5 and TRBJ1-5; 9 bases are shared with TRBD1. The V and J ends lost 6 bases and 7 bases, in that order; junction bases with no gene match: 7. This CDR3 has 14 amino acids. Germline loops: CDR1 MNHEY, CDR2 SVGAGI. This CDR3 reads CASSWGQGSQPQHF. In nucleotides, the CDR3 is TGTGCCAGCAGCTGGGGACAGGGTAGCCAGCCCCAGCATTTT.

This rearrangement joins TRBV7-9 to TRBJ2-2, with D tentatively TRBD2 (5 bases). Between the trimmed V and J ends, which lost 5 bases and 3 bases, there was a span of 13 bases. Germline assignment: CDR1 SEHNR and CDR2 FQNEAQ (reference sequence). This CDR3 region has 15 residues. The CDR3 DNA sequence: TGTGCCAGCAGCCCGGGATCCCTGTACACCGGGGAGCTGTTTTTT. It is translated as CASSPGSLYTGELFF.

The chain is built from TRBV6-6 and TRBJ2-7; D may match TRBD1 or TRBD2 (5 bases each). Germline V lookup: CDR1 MNHNY, CDR2 SVGAGI (reference sequence). The V gene lost 10 bases and the J gene lost 3 bases, with 10 bases spanning the gap. The CDR3 covers 11 residues. CDR3: CAIGDVYEQYF. The CDR3 DNA sequence: TGTGCCATAGGGGACGTCTACGAGCAGTACTTC.

V and J are TRBV7-9 and TRBJ2-3; D might be TRBD1 or TRBD2, each matching 5 bases. This CDR3 spans 15 amino acids. Trimming removed 3 bases at V and 6 bases at J, with 16 bases between. Germline assignment: CDR1 SEHNR and CDR2 FQNEAQ (reference sequence). The CDR3 sequence: CASSFEIPGTDTQYF. DNA of the CDR3: TGTGCCAGCAGCTTTGAAATCCCTGGGACGGATACGCAGTATTTT.

The chain recombines TRBV29-1 with TRBJ1-2; unclear D gene. The V gene lost 0 bases and the J gene lost 6 bases, with 5 bases spanning the gap. This CDR3 is built from 11 residues. Germline assignment: CDR1 SQVTM and CDR2 ANQGSEA. The CDR3 sequence: CSVEDRHGYTF. CDR3 DNA sequence: TGCAGCGTTGAAGATCGCCATGGCTACACCTTC.

The chain joins TRBV19 to TRBJ1-4; TRBD1 might be the D (6 bases). The germline CDR1 and CDR2 sequences are LNHDA and SQIVND (reference sequence). The ends were cut back, 10 bases at V and 5 bases at J, with 14 bases in the middle. The CDR3 sequence is 13 residues long. CDR3 DNA sequence: TGTGCCACCAGGGGTTCCGCGAATGAAAAACTGTTTTTT. Translation: CATRGSANEKLFF.

The chain links TRBV19 to TRBJ2-1; 9 bases are a match to TRBD1. V trimming: 3 bases; J trimming: 5 bases; junction bases outside the gene matches: 5. The germline CDR1 and CDR2 sequences are LNHDA and SQIVND (reference sequence). This CDR3 comprises 15 residues. DNA of the CDR3: TGTGCCAGTAGTATGTGGACAGGGGCTGACAATGAGCAGTTCTTC. Translating gives CASSMWTGADNEQFF.

The chain employs TRBV11-2 and TRBJ1-2; no clear D gene. V lost 4 bases and J lost 8, with 11 bases in between. CDR1 is SGHAT and CDR2 is FQNNGV in the germline V gene. The CDR3 totals 12 residues. CDR3: CASSSPLGGYTF. The DNA for the CDR3 is TGTGCCAGCAGCTCGCCCCTGGGGGGCTACACCTTC.

The genes are TRBV27 and TRBJ2-1, with D unclear. Germline loops: CDR1 MNHEY, CDR2 SMNVEV (reference sequence). The CDR3 is made up of 12 amino acids. V was clipped by 6 bases and J by 8 bases, with 11 bases between them. Here the CDR3 DNA reads TGTGCCAGCAGCCCGCTTTCAGATGAGCAGTTCTTC. Translation: CASSPLSDEQFF.

The rearrangement uses TRBV2 and TRBJ1-2, with D hard to call. Germline assignment: CDR1 SNHLY and CDR2 FYNNEI. Trimming removed 6 bases from V and 7 bases from J, with 18 bases in between. There are 14 residues in the CDR3. The DNA of the CDR3 is TGTGCCAGCAGGGCCCCCGTCTTGAAAGTTGGCTACACCTTC. As protein: CASRAPVLKVGYTF.

The J gene is TRBJ1-2, the V gene TRBV21-1; TRBD1, as called in the table, went unchecked against the DNA. TRBV21-1 has pseudogene status. The CDR3 consists of 15 residues. The CDR3 DNA follows: TGTGCCAGCAGCAAACGCGACAGGGGGAAGGGCGGCTACACCTTC. Its translation: CASSKRDRGKGGYTF.

The V call is TRBV10-2, the J call TRBJ1-1; D might be TRBD1 (5 bases). The CDR3 runs to 12 residues. Germline V lookup: CDR1 WSHSY, CDR2 SAAADI. Trimming took off 8 bases at V and 8 bases at J, with 15 bases between the two ends. The CDR3 here is CASRDEGGEAFF. DNA for the CDR3: TGCGCCAGCCGGGACGAAGGTGGGGAAGCTTTCTTT.

The V and J genes are TRBV7-9 and TRBJ2-7, with D perhaps being TRBD1 or TRBD2 (6 bases each). The CDR3 runs 16 residues. V shed 2 bases and J shed 0 bases, with 14 bases lying between them. Germline V gives CDR1 SEHNR, CDR2 FQNEAQ (reference sequence). The CDR3 here is CASSLNPGASSYEQYF. CDR3 in DNA: TGTGCCAGCAGCTTAAACCCGGGGGCTAGCTCCTACGAGCAGTACTTC.

This chain's CDR3 is CSVHGTSGFYVETQYF. CDR3 bases: TGCAGCGTTCATGGGACTAGCGGGTTCTACGTGGAGACCCAGTACTTC. The V and J genes are TRBV29-1 and TRBJ2-5; 12 nucleotides line up with TRBD2. Germline CDR1 is SQVTM and CDR2 is ANQGSEA. This CDR3 is 16 amino acids long. V lost 5 bases, J lost 5 bases, and 12 bases stayed unmatched.

This clone appeared once. The chain recombines TRBV5-8 with TRBJ1-1, with a possible D match to TRBD1 (5 bases). The germline V gene has CDR1 SGHTS and CDR2 YDEGEE. The CDR3 is made up of 15 amino acids. Trimming took off 4 bases at V and 8 bases at J, with 21 bases between the two ends. As DNA, the CDR3 is TGTGCCAGCAGCCCCCCTCGGTGGGGGGTCTCAGAAGCTTTCTTT. Amino acid sequence: CASSPPRWGVSEAFF.

The chain employs TRBV7-7 and TRBJ2-3; no clear D gene. The CDR3 is 15 residues long. Germline V gene sequence: CDR1 SSHAT, CDR2 FNYEAQ (reference sequence). Trimming cost V 1 base and J 0 bases, with 8 bases left between them. The CDR3 is CASSLGSISTDTQYF. The DNA of the CDR3 is TGTGCCAGCAGCTTAGGGTCGATTAGCACAGATACGCAGTATTTT. The complete variable domain, with remaining parts taken from reference TRBV7-7 and TRBJ2-3, reads GAGVSQSPRYKVTKRGQDVTLRCDPISSHATLYWYQQALGQGPEFLTYFNYEAQPDKSGLPSDRFSAERPEGSISTLTIQRTEQRDSAMYRCASSLGSISTDTQYFGPGTRLTVL.

The chain uses TRBV27 and TRBJ1-2, with TRBD1 matching over 10 bases. Germline CDR1 MNHEY, CDR2 SMNVEV (reference sequence). The V segment lost 5 bases and the J segment 6 bases; nucleotides outside the gene matches: 6. This CDR3 contains 14 residues. CDR3: CASSRLGTGDGYTF. The CDR3 DNA is TGTGCCAGCAGTCGACTGGGGACAGGGGATGGCTACACCTTC.

This rearrangement joins TRBV7-9 to TRBJ2-4; TRBD1 might be the D (5 bases). Per germline, CDR1 SEHNR and CDR2 FQNEAQ (reference sequence). Trimming took off 3 bases at V and 6 bases at J, with 21 bases between the two ends. CDR3 length equals 17 residues. The CDR3 protein is CASSFGQGPKERNIQYF. CDR3 bases: TGTGCCAGCAGCTTTGGGCAGGGCCCCAAAGAGAGAAACATTCAGTACTTC.

The chain uses TRBV19 and TRBJ2-7; D ambiguous. Germline V gives CDR1 LNHDA, CDR2 SQIVND (reference sequence). The V end was cut by 8 bases, the J end by 7 bases, with 9 bases between. The CDR3 is 10 amino acids. The CDR3 bases are TGTGCCAGTGGGTTCGGGGAGCAGTACTTC. Its translation: CASGFGEQYF.

The chain recombines TRBV7-3 with TRBJ2-5, with 7 nucleotides matching TRBD2. V shed 0 bases and J 5 bases; nucleotides not matched to a gene: 6. The germline gives CDR1 SGHTA, CDR2 FQGTGA. The CDR3 covers 15 residues. The CDR3 spells CASSLTGGSRETQYF. CDR3 DNA: TGTGCCAGCAGCTTAACCGGGGGGTCCCGGGAGACCCAGTACTTC. The variable domain in full, completed from reference TRBV7-3 and TRBJ2-5, reads GAGVSQTPSNKVTEKGKYVELRCDPISGHTALYWYRQSLGQGPEFLIYFQGTGAADDSGLPNDRFFAVRPEGSVSTLKIQRTERGDSAVYLCASSLTGGSRETQYFGPGTRLLVL.

The V call is TRBV2, the J call TRBJ2-1, with D perhaps matching TRBD2 (6 bases). The V end was cut by 3 bases, the J end by 7 bases, with 22 bases between. The germline V gene has CDR1 SNHLY and CDR2 FYNNEI. CDR3 length: 17 amino acids. The CDR3 nucleotides are TGTGCCAGCAGTGAGGTTGATGGGTGGGGGGAAGGAAATGAGCAGTTCTTC. Amino acid sequence: CASSEVDGWGEGNEQFF. The full variable domain, in which reference TRBV2 and TRBJ2-1 provide the parts outside the CDR3, is EPEVTQTPSHQVTQMGQEVILRCVPISNHLYFYWYRQILGQKVEFLVSFYNNEISEKSEIFDDQFSVERPDGSNFTLKIRSTKLEDSAMYFCASSEVDGWGEGNEQFFGPGTRLTVL.

This chain connects TRBV11-2 to TRBJ2-7; TRBD1 or TRBD2 may be the D gene (5 bases each). CDR1 and CDR2 (germline): SGHAT, FQNNGV. The V end was cut by 1 base, the J end by 2 bases, with 9 bases between. The CDR3 is 14 residues long. The CDR3 protein is CASSLGDGTYEQYF. CDR3 nucleotide sequence: TGTGCCAGCAGCTTAGGGGACGGAACCTACGAGCAGTACTTC.

V is TRBV19 and J is TRBJ1-1; D not certain. In germline, CDR1 is LNHDA, CDR2 SQIVND (reference sequence). V was clipped by 3 bases and J by 3 bases, with 8 bases between them. The CDR3 extends over 13 amino acids. The CDR3 spells CASSIWGDTEAFF. DNA for the CDR3: TGTGCCAGTAGTATTTGGGGAGACACTGAAGCTTTCTTT.

This clone appeared once. The chain combines TRBV5-6 with TRBJ1-1; tentative D call: TRBD1 (6 bases). Germline lookup yields CDR1 SGHDT and CDR2 YYEEEE. Trimming took off 1 base at V and 2 bases at J, with 9 bases between the two ends. The length of the CDR3 is 14 residues. For the CDR3, the DNA is TGTGCCAGCAGCTTGCCACAGGGAAACACTGAAGCTTTCTTT. Translation: CASSLPQGNTEAFF.

The CDR3 DNA reads TGTGCCAGCAGCGCCGGACAGTTCAATCAGCCCCAGCATTTT. Its protein is CASSAGQFNQPQHF. This chain joins TRBV9 and TRBJ1-5, with D perhaps TRBD1 (6 bases). Germline V lookup: CDR1 SGDLS, CDR2 YYNGEE. The V and J ends lost 3 bases and 3 bases respectively, with 10 bases between them. The CDR3 runs to 14 residues.

V usage is TRBV28 and J usage is TRBJ1-5; D is unclear. The ends were cut back, 5 bases at V and 5 bases at J, with 22 bases in the middle. CDR1 and CDR2 (germline): MDHEN, SYDVKM. The CDR3 is 17 amino acids. The CDR3, as DNA: TGTGCCAGCAGTCCCTACCCACGGATGAGTTCCCATCAGCCCCAGCATTTT. Translation: CASSPYPRMSSHQPQHF.

The chain has TRBV27 and TRBJ1-1; D gene ambiguous. CDR3 size: 14 residues. Germline V gene sequence: CDR1 MNHEY, CDR2 SMNVEV (reference sequence). V shed 0 bases and J shed 3 bases, with 8 bases lying between them. CDR3 protein: CASSLSGSYTEAFF. The CDR3, as DNA: TGTGCCAGCAGTTTATCGGGGAGCTACACTGAAGCTTTCTTT.

The chain couples TRBV5-5 to TRBJ1-2; D is undetermined. Looked up from germline, CDR1 is SGHKS and CDR2 is YYEKEE (reference sequence). Trimming shortened V by 2 bases and J by 5 bases, and 13 bases separated the two germline ends. The CDR3 has 14 amino acids. The CDR3 reads CASSLGSGSYGYTF. The CDR3 coding sequence is TGTGCCAGCAGCTTAGGAAGTGGGTCTTATGGCTACACCTTC.

The chain uses TRBV13 and TRBJ2-7; D might be TRBD2 (6 bases). Germline V gives CDR1 PRHDT, CDR2 FYEKMQ (reference sequence). V shed 2 bases and J shed 5 bases, with 16 bases lying between them. The CDR3 extends over 15 amino acids. The CDR3 is CASSLRDSTTHEQYF. The CDR3 bases are TGTGCCAGCAGCTTACGGGACTCGACCACCCACGAGCAGTACTTC.

J is TRBJ2-7 and V is TRBV9, with D perhaps TRBD1 (6 bases). Germline-derived CDR1 and CDR2 are SGDLS and YYNGEE. CDR3 size: 12 residues. Trimming left V 3 bases short and J 6 bases short, with 10 bases between. The CDR3 DNA reads as TGTGCCAGCAGCGACCCCAGGGGCGAGCAGTACTTC. It yields the protein CASSDPRGEQYF.